This T cell receptor (beta chain) was observed in a study of OX40 agonist ivuxolimab in advanced cancers. About the research overall: The dose-escalation group included hepatocellular carcinoma, melanoma, renal cell carcinoma and head and neck cancer.

Clones were sequenced by immunoSEQ multiplex PCR, and TCRdb holds only the in-frame ones, with some missing. The repertoire holds around 50,000 clones, with approximately 79% as singletons. With autoimmune disease history or systemic immunosuppression, patients were excluded. Blood was sampled at baseline, cycle 4 day 1, and cycle 7 day 1. Between the trimmed V and J ends, which lost 4 bases and 7 bases, there was a span of 11 bases. Germline lookup yields CDR1 MNHNS and CDR2 SASEGT. The length of the CDR3 is 13 residues. The material sequenced was CD4+ or CD8+ T cells sorted from blood, taken in a trial of the OX40 agonist ivuxolimab. The chain links TRBV6-1 to TRBJ2-1, with TRBD2 as a possible D gene (6 bases). This clonotype originated in an adult with an advanced solid tumor such as melanoma, head and neck, liver or kidney cancer. CDR3 DNA: TGTGCCAGCAGTGTCCATCGGGAGAATGAGCAGTTCTTC. This codes for CASSVHRENEQFF.